This T cell receptor beta chain was sequenced for a study of glioma-infiltrating T cells after dendritic cell vaccination. The immunoSEQ assay amplified TCRB CDR3 from up to roughly 2 ug DNA. Clones were sequenced by immunoSEQ multiplex PCR, and TCRdb holds only the in-frame ones, with some missing. The table shows 85,000 to 110,000 clones, with about four fifths occurring only once. Germline trimming cut 5 bases from V and 10 bases from J; bases unmatched to any gene: 8. The CDR3 consists of 14 residues. CDR1 is SGHTA and CDR2 is FQGTGA in the germline V gene. The source of this sequence is a human donor with glioblastoma. The specimen comprised blood, sampled before dendritic cell vaccination. This chain uses TRBV7-3 with TRBJ1-6, with 7 bases matching TRBD1. CDR3 in DNA: TGTGCCAGCAGCCCCGACAGGGTGGGGTCACCCCTCCACTTT. This translates into CASSPDRVGSPLHF.